What follows describes a single T cell receptor beta chain. These data are taken from a study of blood T cell repertoires in COVID-19. Overall study: The analysed material was cDNA or gDNA that came from T cells, B-cell-depleted T cells, or PBMCs.

CDR3 length equals 14 residues. With 5 bases clipped from V and 2 bases from J, the junction kept 3 bases outside the gene matches. The germline CDR1 and CDR2 sequences are MDHEN and SYDVKM. TCRdb's table, derived via immunoSEQ multiplex PCR, lists solely in-frame clones and lacks some. This table has approximately 190,000 clones, around 76% appearing once. Seattle participants joined during active infection and were tracked over time. V gene TRBV28 combines with J gene TRBJ1-3; 7 bases align to TRBD1. The material sequenced was peripheral blood. The clonotype comes from a woman aged 55-70 years with COVID-19, enrolled during active disease. The CDR3 loop reads CASSHRGTGNTIYF. The CDR3 DNA reads TGTGCCAGCAGTCACAGGGGAACTGGAAACACCATATATTTT.